These 21 T cell receptor beta chains came from one sample sequenced in a study of sequential checkpoint blockade in melanoma. Specified treatment: randomized to nivolumab then ipilimumab (arm A) or the reverse (arm B). TCRdb keeps only in-frame clones here, not all; method: immunoSEQ multiplex PCR. The sample lists fewer than 30,000 clones, approximately 86% occurring once. This specimen was CD8+ T cells sorted from blood (inferred from file names), taken from a patient given nivolumab and ipilimumab in sequence. All receptors derive from a human donor with melanoma.

The V call is TRBV27, the J call TRBJ2-7, with 11 bases aligning to TRBD1. The ends lost 5 bases at V and 2 bases at J; junction bases unmatched: 2. This CDR3 is built from 14 residues. CDR1 MNHEY and CDR2 SMNVEV come from the germline V gene (reference sequence). As DNA, the CDR3 is TGTGCCAGCAGTGGGACAGGGGGGGCCTACGAGCAGTACTTC. Translation: CASSGTGGAYEQYF.

The chain joins TRBV7-9 to TRBJ2-7, with 13 bases that match TRBD2. The CDR3 loop spans 17 amino acids. The germline V gene has CDR1 SEHNR and CDR2 FQNEAQ (reference sequence). After removal of 5 bases from V and 4 bases from J, the junction contained 11 bases not matched to a gene. The CDR3 DNA reads as TGTGCCAGCAGCCCCGGGACTAGCGGGATGAAGAGGTACGAGCAGTACTTC. Encoded protein: CASSPGTSGMKRYEQYF. Drawing the rest from reference TRBV7-9 and TRBJ2-7, the complete variable domain is DTGVSQNPRHKITKRGQNVTFRCDPISEHNRLYWYRQTLGQGPEFLTYFQNEAQLEKSRLLSDRFSAERPKGSFSTLEIQRTEQGDSAMYLCASSPGTSGMKRYEQYFGPGTRLTVT.

The gene calls are TRBV4-1 and TRBJ2-1, with TRBD2 as a possible D gene (6 bases). From germline, CDR1 is MGHRA and CDR2 YSYEKL. The V end was cut by 0 bases, the J end by 2 bases, with 11 bases between. The CDR3 sequence is 16 residues long. This CDR3 reads CASSQDGGSPYNEQFF. The CDR3 DNA reads as TGCGCCAGCAGCCAAGATGGGGGGTCTCCCTACAATGAGCAGTTCTTC.

This rearrangement joins TRBV4-2 to TRBJ2-7, with D possibly being TRBD1 (5 bases). The germline V gene encodes CDR1 LGHNA and CDR2 YNFKEQ. The CDR3 runs 15 residues. Trimming pared 1 base from V and 2 bases from J, leaving 12 bases between. The CDR3 DNA is TGTGCCAGCAGCCAAGCGCAGGACACCGCCTACGAGCAGTACTTC. Encoded protein: CASSQAQDTAYEQYF.

This rearrangement joins TRBV6-5 to TRBJ2-2; D unresolved. Germline CDR1 reads MNHEY; CDR2 reads SVGAGI. The CDR3 covers 14 residues. Deletions cut 2 bases from V and 2 bases from J, with 6 bases between. The CDR3 bases are TGTGCCAGCAGTTACGGCCATAACACCGGGGAGCTGTTTTTT. Protein sequence: CASSYGHNTGELFF.

The rearrangement links TRBV6-1 to TRBJ2-1; TRBD2 matches at 10 bases. Germline CDR1 is MNHNS and CDR2 is SASEGT. J lost 6 bases, V lost 5 bases, and 4 bases had no gene match. This CDR3 has 14 residues. The CDR3 reads CASSPGLAINEQFF. The CDR3, as DNA: TGTGCCAGCAGTCCGGGACTAGCGATCAATGAGCAGTTCTTC.

This clone is labeled medium-sized (0.01 to 0.1%). The chain couples TRBV4-3 to TRBJ1-1; D possibly corresponds to TRBD1 (5 bases). Trimming cost V 4 bases and J 3 bases, with 12 bases left between them. The CDR3 has 14 amino acids. The germline CDR1 and CDR2 sequences are LGHNA and YSLEER. This chain's CDR3 is CASSPVEGHTEAFF. The CDR3 DNA sequence: TGCGCCAGCAGCCCCGTGGAGGGGCACACTGAAGCTTTCTTT.

The chain couples TRBV6-6 to TRBJ1-1; TRBD1 is a possible D gene (6 bases). CDR1 is MNHNY, CDR2 SVGAGI, per germline (reference sequence). The germline V and J ends were trimmed by 8 bases and 1 base, with 11 bases remaining between them. The CDR3 has 13 amino acids. CDR3 in amino acids: CASCTGPNTEAFF. CDR3 in DNA: TGTGCCAGCTGCACAGGGCCGAACACTGAAGCTTTCTTT.

Turning to this clone: A read error may produce the germline difference seen at one junction end. The CDR3 DNA is TGTGCCAGCAGAACACCGGGACAGCCCTCAAGAGTATCCACGGGGGACTTC. Translated: CASRTPGQPSRVSTGDF. The rearrangement uses TRBV28 and TRBJ1-2; 7 positions agree with TRBD1. From germline, CDR1 is MDHEN and CDR2 SYDVKM. There are 17 residues in the CDR3.

This clone came up a few times. The gene calls are TRBV19 and TRBJ1-2; D uncertain. Germline values: CDR1 LNHDA, CDR2 SQIVND (reference sequence). The CDR3 totals 11 residues. Deletions cut 6 bases from V and 4 bases from J, with 6 bases between. The CDR3 DNA sequence: TGTGCCAGTAGATACGGCTATGGCTACACCTTC. Encoded protein: CASRYGYGYTF.

The chain has TRBV27 and TRBJ2-3; 10 nucleotides line up with TRBD1. V lost 6 bases to trimming and J lost 5 bases; unmatched junction nucleotides: 8. Germline V gene data show CDR1 as MNHEY and CDR2 as SMNVEV (reference sequence). The CDR3 is 15 residues long. CDR3 sequence (DNA): TGTGCCAGCAGCCCGGGACAGGGGTCCCTAGATACGCAGTATTTT. This encodes CASSPGQGSLDTQYF.

The chain links TRBV30 to TRBJ2-3, with D possibly TRBD2 on 6 matching bases. This CDR3 has 15 amino acids. The germline V and J ends were trimmed by 8 bases and 0 bases, with 18 bases remaining between them. The V gene's germline CDR1 is GTSNPN and CDR2 SVGIG (reference sequence). CDR3 region: CARSGEPSSTDTQYF. The CDR3 DNA is TGTGCCCGGTCGGGGGAACCGTCTAGCACAGATACGCAGTATTTT.

J is TRBJ1-2 and V is TRBV6-5, with a weak D call TRBD1 (5 bases). Looked up from germline, CDR1 is MNHEY and CDR2 is SVGAGI. V shed 2 bases and J shed 8 bases, with 9 bases lying between them. This CDR3 comprises 12 residues. Here the CDR3 DNA reads TGTGCCAGCAGTTACGCAGGGTACGGCTACACCTTC. Its protein is CASSYAGYGYTF.

The V gene is TRBV19, the J gene TRBJ1-1; no firm D call. Trimming pared 5 bases from V and 0 bases from J, leaving 19 bases between. Per the germline V gene, CDR1 is LNHDA and CDR2 is SQIVND (reference sequence). This CDR3 is built from 17 residues. The CDR3 spells CASSLNPAGGVNTEAFF. CDR3 in DNA: TGTGCCAGTAGTCTTAACCCGGCCGGCGGGGTGAACACTGAAGCTTTCTTT.

In DNA, the CDR3 is TGCGCCAGCAGCTTGGTGGAGTCGGGCTATGGCTACACCTTC. Protein product: CASSLVESGYGYTF. The chain is built from TRBV5-1 and TRBJ1-2; D not certain. The CDR3 spans 14 residues. Trimming removed 0 bases from V and 4 bases from J, with 10 bases in between. Germline-derived CDR1 and CDR2 are SGHRS and YFSETQ.

CDR3 nucleotide sequence: TGTGCCAGCAGCCCCTCTACGCCGGGACAGCTGAACACTGAAGCTTTCTTT. Its translation is CASSPSTPGQLNTEAFF. V and J are TRBV5-6 and TRBJ1-1; 7 bases line up with TRBD1. The CDR3 spans 17 residues. The germline CDR1 and CDR2 sequences are SGHDT and YYEEEE. Trimming cost V 4 bases and J 0 bases; bases outside gene matches: 12.

The J gene is TRBJ1-1, the V gene TRBV27, with D possibly TRBD1 on 5 matching bases. CDR3 size: 14 residues. Trimming cost V 5 bases and J 2 bases, with 12 bases left between them. CDR1 and CDR2 (germline): MNHEY, SMNVEV (reference sequence). The CDR3 nucleotides are TGTGCCAGCAGTGAGGCAGGGATTAACACTGAAGCTTTCTTT. It yields the protein CASSEAGINTEAFF.

V gene TRBV6-5 combines with J gene TRBJ2-7; 7 bases agree with TRBD2. The length of the CDR3 is 15 residues. Per germline, CDR1 MNHEY and CDR2 SVGAGI. Germline trimming cut 5 bases from V and 1 base from J; bases unmatched to any gene: 8. The CDR3 DNA sequence: TGTGCCAGCAGTCCAATGGGGGGGTTGTCCTACGAGCAGTACTTC. Translation gives CASSPMGGLSYEQYF.

V gene TRBV5-1 combines with J gene TRBJ1-1; D is undetermined. With 1 base removed from V and 6 bases from J, the gap between germline ends came to 7 bases. The germline CDR1 and CDR2 sequences are SGHRS and YFSETQ. There are 12 residues in the CDR3. The CDR3 DNA follows: TGCGCCAGCAGCTTGAACGCGGCTGAAGCTTTCTTT. It codes for CASSLNAAEAFF.

V usage is TRBV7-9 and J usage is TRBJ1-4; the D is unclear. The V gene lost 4 bases and the J gene lost 1 base, with 4 bases spanning the gap. The CDR3 has 13 residues. The V gene's germline CDR1 is SEHNR and CDR2 FQNEAQ (reference sequence). The CDR3 DNA reads TGTGCCAGCAGCTCCCGAACTAATGAAAAACTGTTTTTT. Residues: CASSSRTNEKLFF.

The chain carries TRBV6-5 and TRBJ2-1; TRBD1 aligns across 7 bases. V lost 8 bases and J lost 1; bases outside the gene matches: 5. The CDR3 is made up of 14 amino acids. Germline values: CDR1 MNHEY, CDR2 SVGAGI. The CDR3 DNA follows: TGTGCCAGCGCGGAACAGGGGTCCTACAATGAGCAGTTCTTC. This translates into CASAEQGSYNEQFF.